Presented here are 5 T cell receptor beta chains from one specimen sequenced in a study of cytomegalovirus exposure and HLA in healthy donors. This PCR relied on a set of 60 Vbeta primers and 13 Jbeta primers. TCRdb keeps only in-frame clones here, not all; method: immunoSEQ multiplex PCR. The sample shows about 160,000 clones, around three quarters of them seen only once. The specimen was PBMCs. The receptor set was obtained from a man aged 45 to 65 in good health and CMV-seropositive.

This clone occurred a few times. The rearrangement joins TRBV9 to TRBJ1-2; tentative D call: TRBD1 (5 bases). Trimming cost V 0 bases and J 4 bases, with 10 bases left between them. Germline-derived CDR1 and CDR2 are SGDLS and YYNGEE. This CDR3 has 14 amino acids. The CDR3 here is CASSVASQGYGYTF. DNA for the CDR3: TGTGCCAGCAGCGTAGCGTCCCAGGGCTATGGCTACACCTTC.

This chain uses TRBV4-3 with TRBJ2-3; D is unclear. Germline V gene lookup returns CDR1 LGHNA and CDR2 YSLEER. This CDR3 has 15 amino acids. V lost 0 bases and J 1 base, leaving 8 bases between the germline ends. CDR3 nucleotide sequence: TGCGCCAGCAGCCAAGACCCCCTCCGCACAGATACGCAGTATTTT. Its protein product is CASSQDPLRTDTQYF.

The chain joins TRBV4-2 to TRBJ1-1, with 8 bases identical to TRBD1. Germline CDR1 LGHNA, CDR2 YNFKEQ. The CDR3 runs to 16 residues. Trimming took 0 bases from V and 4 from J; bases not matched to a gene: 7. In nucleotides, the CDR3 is TGTGCCAGCAGCCAAGATTCCAGGGGGCGATCCACTGAAGCTTTCTTT. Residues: CASSQDSRGRSTEAFF.

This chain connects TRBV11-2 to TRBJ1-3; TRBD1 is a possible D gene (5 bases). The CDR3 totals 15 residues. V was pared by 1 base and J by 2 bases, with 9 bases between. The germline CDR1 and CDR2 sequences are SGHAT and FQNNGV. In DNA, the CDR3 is TGTGCCAGCAGCTTAGGGGGACTTCCTGGAAACACCATATATTTT. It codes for CASSLGGLPGNTIYF.

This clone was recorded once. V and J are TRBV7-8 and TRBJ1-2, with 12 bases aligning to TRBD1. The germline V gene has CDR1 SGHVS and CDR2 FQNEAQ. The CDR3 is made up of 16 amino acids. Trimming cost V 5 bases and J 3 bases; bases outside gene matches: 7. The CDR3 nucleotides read TGTGCCAGCAGCGCCGGGACAGGGGGCGCCGACTATGGCTACACCTTC. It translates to CASSAGTGGADYGYTF.